Below, one T cell receptor beta chain is given with its context. The data belong to a study of blood T cell repertoires in COVID-19. Background on the study: COVID-19 samples collected from the United States, Italy and Spain covered acute and convalescent phases. Sample material is recorded as cDNA or gDNA derived from T cells, B-cell-depleted T cells, or PBMCs.

In the study's own analysis: Amplification from reference gene primers served as the basis for estimated nucleated cell counts. Measured with immunoSEQ multiplex PCR; TCRdb has only the in-frame clones, and not every one. The V and J calls and clone size are taken from that table; D and trimming were inferred from the DNA. The table shows about 110,000 clones, with more than 80% occurring only once. Trimming shortened V by 3 bases and J by 4 bases, and 9 bases separated the two germline ends. The CDR3 has 13 amino acids. Sample: peripheral blood. The chain employs TRBV12-3 or TRBV12-4 and TRBJ1-1; D call uncertain. This receptor was identified in a man between 40 and 49 years old with active or convalescent COVID-19. CDR3: CASSLAATTEAFF. Here the CDR3 DNA reads TGTGCCAGCAGTTTGGCAGCGACCACTGAAGCTTTCTTT.